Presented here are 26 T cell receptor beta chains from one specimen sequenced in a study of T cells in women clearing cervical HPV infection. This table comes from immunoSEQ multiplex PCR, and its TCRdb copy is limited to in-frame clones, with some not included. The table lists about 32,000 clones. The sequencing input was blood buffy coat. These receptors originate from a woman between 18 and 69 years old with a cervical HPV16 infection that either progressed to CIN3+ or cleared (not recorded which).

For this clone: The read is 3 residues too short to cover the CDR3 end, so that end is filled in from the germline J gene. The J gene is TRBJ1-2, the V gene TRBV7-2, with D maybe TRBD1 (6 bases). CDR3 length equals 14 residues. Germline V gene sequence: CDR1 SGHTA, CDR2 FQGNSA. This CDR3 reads CASSLATWGGGYTF. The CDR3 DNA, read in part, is TGTGCCAGCAGCTTAGCGACGTGGGGGGGCGGC. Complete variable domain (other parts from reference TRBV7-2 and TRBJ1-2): GAGVSQSPSNKVTEKGKDVELRCDPISGHTALYWYRQSLGQGLEFLIYFQGNSAPDKSGLPSDRFSAERTGGSVSTLTIQRTQQEDSAVYLCASSLATWGGGYTFGSGTRLTVV.

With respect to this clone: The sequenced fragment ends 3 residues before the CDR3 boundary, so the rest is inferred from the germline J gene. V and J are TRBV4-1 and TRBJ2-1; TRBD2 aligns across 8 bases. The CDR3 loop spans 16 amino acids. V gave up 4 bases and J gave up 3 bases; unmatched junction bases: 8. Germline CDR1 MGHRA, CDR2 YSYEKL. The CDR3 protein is CASSPPGSGSYNEQFF. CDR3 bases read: TGCGCCAGCAGCCCACCGGGAAGCGGGAGCTACAATGAG.

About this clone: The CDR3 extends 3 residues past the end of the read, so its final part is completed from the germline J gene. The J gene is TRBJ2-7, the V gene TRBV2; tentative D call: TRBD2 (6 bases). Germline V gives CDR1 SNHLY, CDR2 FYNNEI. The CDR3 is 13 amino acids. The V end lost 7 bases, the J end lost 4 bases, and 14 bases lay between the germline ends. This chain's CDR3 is CASKRGGIYEQYF. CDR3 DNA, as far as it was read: TGTGCCAGCAAACGGGGAGGAATATACGAG.

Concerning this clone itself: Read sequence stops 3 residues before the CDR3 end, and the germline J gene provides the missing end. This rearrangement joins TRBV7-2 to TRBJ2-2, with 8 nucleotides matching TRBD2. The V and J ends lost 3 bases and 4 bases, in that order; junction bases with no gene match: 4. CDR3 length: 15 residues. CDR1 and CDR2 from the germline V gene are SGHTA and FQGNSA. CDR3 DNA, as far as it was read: TGTGCCAGCAGCTTCGCGGGGGGTGGCACCGGGGAG. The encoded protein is CASSFAGGGTGE. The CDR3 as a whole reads CASSFAGGGTGELFF. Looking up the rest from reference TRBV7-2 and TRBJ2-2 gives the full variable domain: GAGVSQSPSNKVTEKGKDVELRCDPISGHTALYWYRQSLGQGLEFLIYFQGNSAPDKSGLPSDRFSAERTGGSVSTLTIQRTQQEDSAVYLCASSFAGGGTGELFFGEGSRLTVL.

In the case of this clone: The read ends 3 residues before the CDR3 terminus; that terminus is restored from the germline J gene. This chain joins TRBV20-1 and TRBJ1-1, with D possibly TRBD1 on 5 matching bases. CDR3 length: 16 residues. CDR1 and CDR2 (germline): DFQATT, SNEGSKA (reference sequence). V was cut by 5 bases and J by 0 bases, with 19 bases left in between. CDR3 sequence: CSAYQLGQGLNTEAFF. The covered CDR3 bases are TGCAGTGCTTACCAACTTGGGCAGGGCCTGAACACTGAA.

The CDR3 DNA, read in part, is TGTGCCAGCAGCTTGGGGACAGGGGACACTGAA. The encoded protein is CASSLGTGDTE. The complete CDR3 protein is CASSLGTGDTEAFF. The rearrangement uses TRBV7-9 and TRBJ1-1, with 10 bases aligning to TRBD1. The CDR3 goes on 3 residues after the read ends, and that part is filled in from the germline J gene. J lost 3 bases, V lost 3 bases, and 1 base had no gene match. CDR3 length: 14 residues. Germline lookup yields CDR1 SEHNR and CDR2 FQNEAQ (reference sequence).

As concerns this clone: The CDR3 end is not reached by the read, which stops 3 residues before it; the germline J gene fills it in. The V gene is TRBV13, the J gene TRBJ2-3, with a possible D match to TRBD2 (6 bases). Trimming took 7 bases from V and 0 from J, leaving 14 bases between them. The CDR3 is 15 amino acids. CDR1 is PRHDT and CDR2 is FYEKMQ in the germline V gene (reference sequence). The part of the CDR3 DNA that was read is TGTGCCAGCACCCTCAGCGGGTCTAGCACAGATACG. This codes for CASTLSGSSTDT. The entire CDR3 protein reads CASTLSGSSTDTQYF. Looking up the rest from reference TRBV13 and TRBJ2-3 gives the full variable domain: AAGVIQSPRHLIKEKRETATLKCYPIPRHDTVYWYQQGPGQDPQFLISFYEKMQSDKGSIPDRFSAQQFSDYHSELNMSSLELGDSALYFCASTLSGSSTDTQYFGPGTRLTVL.

CDR3 DNA, as far as it was read: TGTGCCTGGAGTCTTACAGGGGGAGTAGGC. This codes for CAWSLTGGVG. The whole CDR3 sequence is CAWSLTGGVGYTF. This chain uses TRBV30 with TRBJ1-2; 8 bases match TRBD1. The CDR3 end lies 3 residues beyond the end of the read and is filled in from the germline J gene. There are 13 residues in the CDR3. Per the germline V gene, CDR1 is GTSNPN and CDR2 is SVGIG (reference sequence).

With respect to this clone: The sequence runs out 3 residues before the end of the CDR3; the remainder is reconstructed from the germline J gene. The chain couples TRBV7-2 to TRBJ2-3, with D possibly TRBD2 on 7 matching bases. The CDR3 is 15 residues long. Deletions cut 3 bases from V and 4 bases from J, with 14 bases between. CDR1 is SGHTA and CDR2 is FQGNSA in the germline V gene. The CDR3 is CASSLRGGSPDTQYF. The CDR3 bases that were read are TGTGCCAGCAGCTTGAGGGGGGGTAGCCCAGATACG.

The CDR3 reads CSASQVAGAGANVLTF. The CDR3 DNA, read in part, is TGCAGTGCTAGCCAAGTGGCAGGGGCTGGGGCCAACGTC. The J gene is TRBJ2-6, the V gene TRBV20-1; D might be TRBD1 (6 bases). Read data end 3 residues before the CDR3 end; the end is taken from the germline J gene. The CDR3 totals 16 residues. The V and J ends lost 3 bases and 2 bases respectively, with 14 bases between them. Germline loops: CDR1 DFQATT, CDR2 SNEGSKA (reference sequence).

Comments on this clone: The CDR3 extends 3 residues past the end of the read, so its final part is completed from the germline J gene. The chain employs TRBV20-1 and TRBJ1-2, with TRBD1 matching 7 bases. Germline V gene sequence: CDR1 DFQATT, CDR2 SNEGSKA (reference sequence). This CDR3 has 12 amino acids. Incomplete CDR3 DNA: TGCAGTGCTAAGGGACAGAGAGAGACC. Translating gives CSAKGQRET. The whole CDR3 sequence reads CSAKGQRETYTF.

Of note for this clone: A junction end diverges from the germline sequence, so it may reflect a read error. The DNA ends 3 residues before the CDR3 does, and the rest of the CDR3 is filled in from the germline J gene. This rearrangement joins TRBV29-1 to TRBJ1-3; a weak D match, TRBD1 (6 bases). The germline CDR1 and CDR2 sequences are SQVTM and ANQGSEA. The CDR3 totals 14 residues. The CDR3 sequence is CSALPGGSGNIIYF. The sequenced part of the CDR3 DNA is TGCAGCGCTCTCCCGGGGGGCTCTGGAAACATC.

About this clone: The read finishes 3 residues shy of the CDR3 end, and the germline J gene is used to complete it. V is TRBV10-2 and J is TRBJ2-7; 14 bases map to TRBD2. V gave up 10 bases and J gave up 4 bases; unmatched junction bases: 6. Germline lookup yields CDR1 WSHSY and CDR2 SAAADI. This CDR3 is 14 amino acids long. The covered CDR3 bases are TGCGCCACCCGACTAGCGGGAGGGCCTTACGAG. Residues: CATRLAGGPYE. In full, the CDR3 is CATRLAGGPYEQYF.

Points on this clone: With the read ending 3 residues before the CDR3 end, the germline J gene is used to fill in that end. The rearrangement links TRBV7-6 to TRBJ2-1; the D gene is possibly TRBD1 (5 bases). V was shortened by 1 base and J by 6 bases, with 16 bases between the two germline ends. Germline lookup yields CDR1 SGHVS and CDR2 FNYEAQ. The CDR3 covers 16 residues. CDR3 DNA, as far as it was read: TGTGCCAGCAGCTTAGTGCTGGGGCTGCCGTCCAATGAG. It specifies CASSLVLGLPSNE. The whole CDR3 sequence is CASSLVLGLPSNEQFF.

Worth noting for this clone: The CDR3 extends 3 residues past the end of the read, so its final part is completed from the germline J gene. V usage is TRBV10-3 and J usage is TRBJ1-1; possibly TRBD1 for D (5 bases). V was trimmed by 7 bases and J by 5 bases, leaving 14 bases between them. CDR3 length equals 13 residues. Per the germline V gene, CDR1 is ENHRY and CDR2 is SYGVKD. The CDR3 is CAINPTGETEAFF. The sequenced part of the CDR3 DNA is TGTGCCATCAATCCGACGGGGGAGACTGAA.

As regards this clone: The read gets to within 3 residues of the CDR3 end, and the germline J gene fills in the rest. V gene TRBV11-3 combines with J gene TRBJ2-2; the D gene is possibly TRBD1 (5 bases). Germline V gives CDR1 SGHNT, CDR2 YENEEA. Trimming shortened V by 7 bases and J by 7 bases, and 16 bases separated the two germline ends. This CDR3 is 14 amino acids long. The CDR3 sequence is CASTLVGVIGELFF. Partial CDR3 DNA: TGTGCCAGCACCCTAGTAGGGGTAATCGGGGAG.

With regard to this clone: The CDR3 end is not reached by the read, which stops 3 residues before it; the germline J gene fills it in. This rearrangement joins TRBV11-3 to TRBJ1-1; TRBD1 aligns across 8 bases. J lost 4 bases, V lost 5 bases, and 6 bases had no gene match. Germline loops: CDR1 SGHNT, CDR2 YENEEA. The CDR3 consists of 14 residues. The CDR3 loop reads CASSLDRGPTEAFF. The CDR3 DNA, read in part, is TGTGCCAGCAGCCTCGACAGGGGTCCCACTGAA. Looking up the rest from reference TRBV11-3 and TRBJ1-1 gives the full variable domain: EAGVVQSPRYKIIEKKQPVAFWCNPISGHNTLYWYLQNLGQGPELLIRYENEEAVDDSQLPKDRFSAERLKGVDSTLKIQPAELGDSAVYLCASSLDRGPTEAFFGQGTRLTVV.

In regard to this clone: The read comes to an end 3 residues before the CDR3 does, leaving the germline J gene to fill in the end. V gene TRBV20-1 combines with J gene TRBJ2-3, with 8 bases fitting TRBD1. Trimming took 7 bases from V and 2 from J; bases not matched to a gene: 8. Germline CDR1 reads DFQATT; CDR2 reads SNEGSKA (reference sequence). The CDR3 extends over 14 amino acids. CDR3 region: CSVTGTGTTDTQYF. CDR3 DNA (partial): TGCAGTGTTACTGGGACAGGTACCACAGATACG.

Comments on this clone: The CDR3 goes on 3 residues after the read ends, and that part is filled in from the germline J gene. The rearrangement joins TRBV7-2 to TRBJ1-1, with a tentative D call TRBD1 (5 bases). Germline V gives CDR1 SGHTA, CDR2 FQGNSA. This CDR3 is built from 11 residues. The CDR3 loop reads CASRYRTEAFF. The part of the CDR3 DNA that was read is TGTGCCAGCAGATACCGGACAGAA. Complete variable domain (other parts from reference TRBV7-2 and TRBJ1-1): GAGVSQSPSNKVTEKGKDVELRCDPISGHTALYWYRQSLGQGLEFLIYFQGNSAPDKSGLPSDRFSAERTGGSVSTLTIQRTQQEDSAVYLCASRYRTEAFFGQGTRLTVV.

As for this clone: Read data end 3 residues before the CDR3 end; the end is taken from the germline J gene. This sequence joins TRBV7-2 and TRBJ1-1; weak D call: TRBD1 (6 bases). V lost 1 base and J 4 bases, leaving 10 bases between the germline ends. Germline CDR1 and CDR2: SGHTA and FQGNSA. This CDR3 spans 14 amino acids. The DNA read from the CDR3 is TGTGCCAGCAGCTTAGGGACAGCCGGCACTGAA. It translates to CASSLGTAGTE. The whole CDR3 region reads CASSLGTAGTEAFF.

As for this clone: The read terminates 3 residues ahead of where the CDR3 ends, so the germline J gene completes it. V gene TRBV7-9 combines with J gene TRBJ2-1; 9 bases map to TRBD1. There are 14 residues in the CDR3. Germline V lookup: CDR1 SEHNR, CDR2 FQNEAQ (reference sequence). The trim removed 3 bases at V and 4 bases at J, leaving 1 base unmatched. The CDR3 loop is CASSLGQGYNEQFF. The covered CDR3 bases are TGTGCCAGCAGCTTGGGACAGGGTTACAATGAG.

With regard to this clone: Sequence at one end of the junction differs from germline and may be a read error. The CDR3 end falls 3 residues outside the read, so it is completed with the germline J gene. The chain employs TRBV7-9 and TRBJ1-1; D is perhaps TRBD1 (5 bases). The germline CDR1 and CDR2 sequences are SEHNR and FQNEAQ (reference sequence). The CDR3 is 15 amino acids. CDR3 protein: CASSLAAGLGTDAFF. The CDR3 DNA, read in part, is TGTGCCAGCAGCTTAGCTGCAGGGTTGGGCACTGAC.

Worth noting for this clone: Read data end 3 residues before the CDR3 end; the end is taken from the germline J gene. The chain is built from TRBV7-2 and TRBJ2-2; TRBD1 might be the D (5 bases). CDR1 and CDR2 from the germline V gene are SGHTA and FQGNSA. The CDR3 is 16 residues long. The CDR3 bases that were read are TGTGCCAGCAGCTTAGCGGCAGGGAACAATAATTCACCG. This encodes CASSLAAGNNNSP. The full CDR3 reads CASSLAAGNNNSPLFF.

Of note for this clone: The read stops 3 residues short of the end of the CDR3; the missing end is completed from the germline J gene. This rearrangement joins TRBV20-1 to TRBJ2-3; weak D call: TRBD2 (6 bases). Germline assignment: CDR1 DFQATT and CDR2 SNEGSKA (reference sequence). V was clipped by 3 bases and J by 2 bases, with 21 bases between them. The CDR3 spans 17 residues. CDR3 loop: CSASAPSSGAFTDTQYF. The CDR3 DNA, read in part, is TGCAGTGCTAGCGCTCCGAGTAGCGGAGCCTTCACAGATACG.

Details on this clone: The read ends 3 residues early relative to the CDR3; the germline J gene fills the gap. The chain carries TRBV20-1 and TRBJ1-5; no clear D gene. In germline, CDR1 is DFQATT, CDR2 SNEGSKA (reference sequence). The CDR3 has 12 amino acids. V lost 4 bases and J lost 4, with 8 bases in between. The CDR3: CSAMRGNQPQHF. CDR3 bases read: TGCAGTGCTATGCGAGGGAATCAGCCC.

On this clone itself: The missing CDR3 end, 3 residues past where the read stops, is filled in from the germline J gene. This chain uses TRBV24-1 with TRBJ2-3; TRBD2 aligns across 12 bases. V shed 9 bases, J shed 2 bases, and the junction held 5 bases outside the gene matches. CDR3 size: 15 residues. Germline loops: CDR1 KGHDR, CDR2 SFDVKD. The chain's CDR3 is CATSGLAGFTDTQYF. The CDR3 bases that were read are TGTGCCACCTCTGGACTAGCGGGGTTCACAGATACG.